A selection of T cell receptor beta chains follows, all from one sample in a study of OX40 agonist ivuxolimab in advanced cancers. Sequencing used immunoSEQ multiplex PCR; TCRdb keeps in-frame clones, though not all of them. The sample has about 60,000 clones; around 84% are singletons. The sequences come from CD4+ or CD8+ T cells sorted from blood, collected in a trial of the OX40 agonist ivuxolimab. The receptors derive from an adult with an advanced solid tumor such as melanoma, head and neck, liver or kidney cancer. Both conserved end residues are part of each CDR3. Fields, in order: V gene, J gene, CDR3 protein.

>TRBV27|TRBJ2-3
CASRDRGTDTQYF
>TRBV5-6|TRBJ2-4
CASTFGGQAAKNIQYF
>TRBV4-2|TRBJ2-3
CASSQVLADTDTQYF
>TRBV18|TRBJ1-6
CASSYYGLSWDNSPLHF
>TRBV6-5|TRBJ1-2
CASSYHRDYGYTF
>TRBV5-4|TRBJ1-1
CASSSDHRAPEAFF
>TRBV5-6|TRBJ2-2
CASSLAGATGELFF
>TRBV5-1|TRBJ1-2
CASSLAPYLGRESIQLGYGYTF
>TRBV5-4|TRBJ2-7
CASSLDRGKYEQYF
>TRBV6-1|TRBJ2-7
CASSERVRGLEQYF
>TRBV19|TRBJ2-2
CASSSAGVISGELFF
>TRBV6-1|TRBJ2-4
CASSRDGGMGDIQYF
>TRBV6-6|TRBJ2-7
CASSPRGLRNEQYF
>TRBV27|TRBJ1-2
CASSSLASGYGYTF
>TRBV19|TRBJ2-1
CASRTGIYNEQFF
>TRBV2|TRBJ1-3
CASSVESTGNTIYF
>TRBV18|TRBJ2-5
CASSPSKETQYF
>TRBV5-1|TRBJ2-4
CASSPGGSAKNIQYF
>TRBV18|TRBJ1-2
CASSPPADEANYGYTF
>TRBV19|TRBJ2-5
CASSIDRQETQYF
>TRBV4-3|TRBJ1-1
CASSQEVGQLNTEAFF
>TRBV7-8|TRBJ2-7
CASSLKRVSYEQYF
>TRBV4-1|TRBJ2-3
CASSQDGGSTDTQYF
>TRBV2|NA
CASIGGLSYEQYF
>TRBV2|TRBJ2-3
CASSEADTQYF
>TRBV6-1|TRBJ1-2
CASSEASPVYGYTF
>TRBV5-6|TRBJ2-2
CASSLFGQGNTGELFF
>TRBV6-5|TRBJ1-1
CASSSSTGDTEAFF